A selection of T cell receptor beta chains follows, all from one sample in a study of T cells in Graves' hyperthyroidism and ophthalmopathy. Via MiXCR, TCRdb re-called the multiplex PCR reads, giving one row per CDR3 protein. This table has around 420,000 distinct CDR3 sequences, approximately 15% appearing once. The sample taken for sequencing was blood. The receptors originated from a woman aged 18-29 years with Graves' hyperthyroidism. Both conserved end residues are part of each CDR3. Each record gives: V gene, clone size, J gene, CDR3 length, D gene, CDR3 DNA, CDR3 protein. A D gene is named only where the DNA matches it firmly. Some rows have no size entry. The others give once, few or many, or a class for an expanded clone.

TRBV6-1	many	TRBJ2-1	16	TRBD1	TGTGCCAGCAGAGACCAGGCCGGGACAGGGGGTAATGAGCAGTTCTTC	CASRDQAGTGGNEQFF
TRBV20-1	few	TRBJ2-2	14	NA	TGCAGTGCTAGACGGACTAAGGGCAGCGGGGAGCTGTTTTTT	CSARRTKGSGELFF
TRBV12-3/TRBV12-4	many	TRBJ2-7	15	TRBD1	TGTGCCAGCAGTGCGACAGGGGCCAACTCCTACGAGCAGTACTTC	CASSATGANSYEQYF
TRBV28	many	TRBJ1-5	14	NA	TGTGCCAGCAGTTTGTTGGGGGTGTTTCAGCCCCAGCATTTT	CASSLLGVFQPQHF
TRBV28	many	TRBJ2-5	14	NA	TGTGCCAGCAGTTTATATGCAGGGGTGGAGACCCAGTACTTC	CASSLYAGVETQYF
TRBV30	NA	TRBJ1-1	14	TRBD1	TGTGCCTGGAGTTACAGGGGAAGGGCCACTGAAGCTTTCTTT	CAWSYRGRATEAFF
TRBV20-1	NA	TRBJ2-7	11	NA	TGCAGTGCCGGAGGCCTTTGCAAGCAGTACTTC	CSAGGLCKQYF
TRBV7-2	many	TRBJ2-3	16	NA	TGTGCCAGCAGCTTAGTCCCGACTCAGGGCACAGATACGCAGTATTTT	CASSLVPTQGTDTQYF
TRBV7-2	NA	TRBJ1-2	16	NA	TGTGCCAGCAGCTTAGAAGGGGGTCCAACGTCCTATGGCTACACCTTC	CASSLEGGPTSYGYTF
TRBV20-1	NA	TRBJ2-2	17	TRBD1	TGCAGTGCTAGAGAACAGGGGGTTAAAACGAACACCGGGGAGCTGTTTTTT	CSAREQGVKTNTGELFF
TRBV20-1	few	TRBJ2-3	19	TRBD2	TGCAGTGCTAGAGTAAGGCTGGGACTAGCGGGTAGCAGCACAGATACGCAGTATTTT	CSARVRLGLAGSSTDTQYF
TRBV5-4	few	TRBJ2-5	14	NA	TGTGCCAGCAGCTTTGGAGGGAGTAAAGAGACCCAGTACTTC	CASSFGGSKETQYF
TRBV24-1	NA	TRBJ2-1	12	TRBD1	TGTGCCACCAGTGAGGGGACAGGTGAGCAGTTCTTC	CATSEGTGEQFF
TRBV30	NA	TRBJ2-1	15	TRBD2	TGTGCCTGGAGTCGACTAGCGGGAGGGATGAATGAGCAGTTCTTC	CAWSRLAGGMNEQFF
TRBV18	few	TRBJ2-1	16	NA	TGTGCCAGCTCACCACCGGCCGGGGGCGGAGATAATGAGCAGTTCTTC	CASSPPAGGGDNEQFF
TRBV19	NA	TRBJ2-1	14	NA	TGTGCCAGTACCCGGGACTCCGAATACAATGAGCAGTTCTTC	CASTRDSEYNEQFF
TRBV7-2	NA	TRBJ1-3	16	NA	TGTACCAGCAGCTTAGTCATAGGACATACTGGAAACACCATATATTTT	CTSSLVIGHTGNTIYF
TRBV19	NA	TRBJ1-4	15	NA	TGTGCCAGTAGTGCCCCGGACCCGTACAATGAAAAACTGTTTTTT	CASSAPDPYNEKLFF
TRBV3-1	many	TRBJ2-7	15	NA	TGTGCCAGCAGCCAAGACATCGGGATCCTCTACGAGCAGTACTTC	CASSQDIGILYEQYF
TRBV27	NA	TRBJ2-7	14	TRBD2	TGTGCCAGCAGTTGGGGGGGACCCACCTACGAGCAGTACTTC	CASSWGGPTYEQYF
TRBV10-3	many	TRBJ2-1	15	NA	TGTGCCATCATGAGTGGCTCTGGGAGGCGACATGAGCAGTTCTTC	CAIMSGSGRRHEQFF
TRBV20-1	many	TRBJ1-1	12	NA	TGCAGTGCTAGAGATTTGAACACTGAAGCTTTCTTT	CSARDLNTEAFF
TRBV5-5	few	TRBJ2-5	15	NA	TGTGCCAGCAGCCGACCGGGCCAGCACCAAGAGACCCAGTACTTC	CASSRPGQHQETQYF
TRBV7-8	many	TRBJ1-2	17	TRBD1	TGTGCCAGCAGCCAGGGACAGGCTTCCCCGACGGACTATGGCTACACCTTC	CASSQGQASPTDYGYTF
TRBV6-2/TRBV6-3	many	TRBJ2-7	16	TRBD2	TGTGCCAGCAGCCCCATAGCGGGAGGCCGCTCCTACGAGCAGTACTTC	CASSPIAGGRSYEQYF
TRBV28	many	TRBJ2-3	16	TRBD2	TGTGCCAGCAGTTTTCGAGACGGGAGGACGGCAGATACGCAGTATTTT	CASSFRDGRTADTQYF
TRBV18	many	TRBJ1-1	15	NA	TGTGCCAGCTCACCAGGGTACGACCTGAACACTGAAGCTTTCTTT	CASSPGYDLNTEAFF
TRBV7-2	many	TRBJ2-5	17	TRBD2	TGTGCCAGCAGCTTAGAGCCTAGCGGGAGGGCGATTAAGACCCAGTACTTC	CASSLEPSGRAIKTQYF
TRBV28	many	TRBJ2-1	15	TRBD1	TGTGCCAGCAGTCCACAGGGGGCGAGGGGCGATGAGCAGTTCTTC	CASSPQGARGDEQFF
TRBV28	many	TRBJ1-1	12	TRBD1	TGTGCCAGCGACAGGGCTTTCTCTGAAGCTTTCTTT	CASDRAFSEAFF
TRBV20-1	many	TRBJ1-3	16	NA	TGCAGTGCTAGAGAGAAAGAGCTCTCCTCTGGAAACACCATATATTTT	CSAREKELSSGNTIYF
TRBV11-2	few	TRBJ2-7	15	NA	TGTGCCAGCAGCTTAGACCCAGGTCTAACCTACGAGCAGTACTTC	CASSLDPGLTYEQYF
TRBV28	many	TRBJ2-7	13	NA	TGTGCCAGCACCCTTATTCAGGGCGGCGAGCAGTACTTC	CASTLIQGGEQYF
TRBV12-3/TRBV12-4	many	TRBJ2-2	19	TRBD2	TGTGCCAGCAGCATGGGGACTAGCGGGACCGATGCGAACACCGGGGAGCTGTTTTTT	CASSMGTSGTDANTGELFF
TRBV15	few	TRBJ1-5	14	NA	TGTGCCACCAGCAGAGCAGGTAGCAATCAGCCCCAGCATTTT	CATSRAGSNQPQHF
TRBV9	many	TRBJ2-1	16	TRBD2	TGTGCCAGCAGCCATCCCCGGACTAGCGGGGACAATGAGCAGTTCTTC	CASSHPRTSGDNEQFF
TRBV20-1	many	TRBJ2-3	15	TRBD2	TGCAGTGCTACCGGACTAGCGGGAGTGGCAGATACGCAGTATTTT	CSATGLAGVADTQYF
TRBV2	NA	TRBJ2-4	13	NA	TGTGCCAGCAGTGAATCAGGGACAAACATTCAGTACTTC	CASSESGTNIQYF
TRBV12-3/TRBV12-4	NA	TRBJ1-4	18	NA	TGTGCCAGCAGTCCTCGCTCCAGAAGGGGCGGAACTAATGAAAAACTGTTTTTT	CASSPRSRRGGTNEKLFF
TRBV12-3/TRBV12-4	many	TRBJ2-7	14	NA	TGTGCCAGCAGTTTATACGCGGCGTCCTACGAGCAGTACTTC	CASSLYAASYEQYF
TRBV28	few	TRBJ2-7	12	NA	TGTGCCAGCAGTTTGAGAAGATACGAGCAGTACTTC	CASSLRRYEQYF
TRBV20-1	many	TRBJ1-5	13	NA	TGCAGTGCTAGAGAGGCGGGATCGGGACCCCAGCATTTT	CSAREAGSGPQHF
TRBV15	few	TRBJ1-3	13	NA	TGTGCCACCAGCAGAGAGTCTGGAAACACCATATATTTT	CATSRESGNTIYF